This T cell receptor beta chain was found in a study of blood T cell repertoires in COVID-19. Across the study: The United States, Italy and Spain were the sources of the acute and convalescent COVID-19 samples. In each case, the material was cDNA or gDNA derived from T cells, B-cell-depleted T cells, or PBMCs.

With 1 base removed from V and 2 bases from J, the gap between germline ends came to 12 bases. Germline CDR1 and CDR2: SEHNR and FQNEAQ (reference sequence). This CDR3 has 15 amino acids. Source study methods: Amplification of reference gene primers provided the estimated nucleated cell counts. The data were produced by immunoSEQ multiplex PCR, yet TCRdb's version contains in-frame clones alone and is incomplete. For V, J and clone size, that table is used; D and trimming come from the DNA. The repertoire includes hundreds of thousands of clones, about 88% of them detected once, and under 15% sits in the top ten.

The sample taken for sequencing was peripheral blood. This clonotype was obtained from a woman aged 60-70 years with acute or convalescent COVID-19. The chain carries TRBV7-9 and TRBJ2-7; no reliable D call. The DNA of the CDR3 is TGTGCCAGCAGCTTAGAAGAGAAGCCTCCCTACGAGCAGTACTTC. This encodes CASSLEEKPPYEQYF.